The subject of this entry is one T cell receptor (beta chain). The V end was cut by 4 bases, the J end by 8 bases, with 17 bases between. Looked up from germline, CDR1 is MNHEY and CDR2 is SMNVEV (reference sequence). This CDR3 comprises 14 residues. The source of the sample is a study of T cell changes during pregnancy in multiple sclerosis. Here immunoSEQ multiplex PCR was the method, and the copy in TCRdb shows in-frame clones only, minus some. The sample includes tens of thousands of clones, roughly 87% of them seen just once. This clonotype was sampled from a female donor with multiple sclerosis, enrolled in a pregnancy study. This sequence joins TRBV27 and TRBJ1-2, with TRBD1 as a possible D gene (6 bases). This specimen consisted of peripheral blood, obtained in the first trimester of pregnancy. For the CDR3, the DNA is TGTGCCAGCAGTTACCGCGGGGGGGCGCGGGGCTACACCTTC. This sequence encodes CASSYRGGARGYTF.